This entry lists 14 T cell receptor beta chains sequenced from one sample in a study of blood T cell repertoires in COVID-19. Repertoires were generated with immunoSEQ multiplex PCR, while TCRdb's copy carries only in-frame clones and drops some. Counted here are about 250,000 clones, just over 85% occurring once; the ten biggest clones make up around 3%. Sequenced input: peripheral blood. The source of these receptors is a woman in her thirties with active or convalescent COVID-19.

The chain carries TRBV2 and TRBJ1-5; 9 bases line up with TRBD1. The CDR3 runs to 14 residues. Losses at the gene ends were 3 bases for V and 6 bases for J; bases not matched to a gene: 3. CDR1 and CDR2 from the germline V gene are SNHLY and FYNNEI. The CDR3 reads CASSDRTGAQPQHF. The CDR3 coding sequence is TGTGCCAGCAGTGACAGGACAGGGGCTCAGCCCCAGCATTTT.

This chain connects TRBV28 to TRBJ1-1; D is perhaps TRBD1 (5 bases). Germline CDR1 reads MDHEN; CDR2 reads SYDVKM. The CDR3 has 16 residues. The V end lost 2 bases, the J end lost 11 bases, and 24 bases lay between the germline ends. The CDR3 reads CASSLLSPGLGSGAFF. The CDR3 DNA sequence: TGTGCCAGCAGTTTACTCTCTCCGGGCCTCGGATCAGGGGCTTTCTTT.

The DNA of the CDR3 is TGTGCCAGCAGCCGACTTGGGAGCACTGAAGCTTTCTTT. It specifies CASSRLGSTEAFF. This chain links TRBV6-5 with TRBJ1-1; D gene uncertain. Trimming pared 6 bases from V and 4 bases from J, leaving 12 bases between. Germline CDR1 reads MNHEY; CDR2 reads SVGAGI. The CDR3 has 13 amino acids.

The chain has TRBV18 and TRBJ1-6; 10 bases match TRBD1. The CDR3 totals 14 residues. V trimming: 4 bases; J trimming: 8 bases; junction bases outside the gene matches: 2. Germline V gives CDR1 KGHSH, CDR2 LQKENI. The CDR3, as DNA: TGTGCCAGCTCACGACAGGGGGCCGATTCACCCCTCCACTTT. Amino acids: CASSRQGADSPLHF.

The CDR3 loop is CASSRLVNYGYTF. In DNA, the CDR3 is TGTGCCAGCAGCCGGTTGGTTAACTATGGCTACACCTTC. The genes are TRBV7-2 and TRBJ1-2; D uncertain. Per germline, CDR1 SGHTA and CDR2 FQGNSA. The CDR3 is 13 amino acids. The V gene lost 5 bases and the J gene lost 1 base, with 8 bases spanning the gap.

V is TRBV3-1 (or the pseudogene TRBV3-2) and J is TRBJ1-4; D gene ambiguous. Per germline, CDR1 LGHDT and CDR2 YNNKEL (reference sequence). The CDR3 consists of 15 residues. V lost 4 bases to trimming and J lost 10 bases, with 19 bases between them. DNA for the CDR3: TGTGCCAGCAGCCCTGGCCGCGCCTATGGAGGAAAACTGTTTTTT. This encodes CASSPGRAYGGKLFF.

This clone was observed once. CDR3 amino acids: CASSQDQPGSAPYEQYF. The CDR3 region has the DNA TGTGCCAGCAGCCAAGATCAGCCGGGGTCCGCCCCCTACGAGCAGTACTTC. The V call is TRBV3-1 (or the pseudogene TRBV3-2), the J call TRBJ2-7, with a tentative D call TRBD2 (5 bases). The CDR3 consists of 17 residues. Trimming left V 0 bases short and J 2 bases short, with 17 bases between. Germline CDR1 reads LGHDT; CDR2 reads YNNKEL (reference sequence).

The rearrangement joins TRBV27 to TRBJ1-4, with TRBD1 as a possible D gene (6 bases). The V end lost 8 bases, the J end lost 6 bases, and 16 bases lay between the germline ends. This CDR3 has 14 amino acids. Germline CDR1 is MNHEY and CDR2 is SMNVEV (reference sequence). DNA for the CDR3: TGTGCCAGCGGCCTAGGGGGACGGCATGAAAAACTGTTTTTT. Protein: CASGLGGRHEKLFF.

The chain uses TRBV5-4 and TRBJ2-3, with D maybe TRBD2 (6 bases). Between the trimmed V and J ends, which lost 1 base and 6 bases, there was a span of 15 bases. CDR1 is SGHNT, CDR2 YYREEE, per germline (reference sequence). The CDR3 runs 15 residues. The DNA for the CDR3 is TGTGCCAGCAGCTTGATGGGACTGCCCTCGGATACGCAGTATTTT. Translation: CASSLMGLPSDTQYF.

This clone has a single count. V gene TRBV2 combines with J gene TRBJ2-4, with D possibly TRBD1 on 5 matching bases. The V and J ends lost 5 bases and 1 base respectively, with 27 bases between them. CDR1 is SNHLY and CDR2 is FYNNEI in the germline V gene. The CDR3 contains 20 residues. For the CDR3, the DNA is TGTGCCAGCAGTCCATTAGGGCAGGGTGGTCTGATGGCGGCCAAAAACATTCAGTACTTC. This codes for CASSPLGQGGLMAAKNIQYF.

This clone was counted a single time. The chain links TRBV27 to TRBJ1-2, with D possibly TRBD1 on 5 matching bases. Per germline, CDR1 MNHEY and CDR2 SMNVEV (reference sequence). The germline V and J ends were trimmed by 9 bases and 8 bases, with 16 bases remaining between them. There are 12 residues in the CDR3. The CDR3 DNA reads TGTGCCAGTGCACCTGTCGGGGGAGGCTACACCTTC. Its protein product is CASAPVGGGYTF.

This rearrangement joins TRBV13 to TRBJ2-3; TRBD2 agrees at 10 bases. J lost 0 bases, V lost 1 base, and 7 bases had no gene match. The CDR3 spans 18 residues. Looked up from germline, CDR1 is PRHDT and CDR2 is FYEKMQ (reference sequence). In DNA form, the CDR3 reads TGTGCCAGCAGCTTAGCGGCTAGCGGGGGCCCTAGCACAGATACGCAGTATTTT. The encoded protein is CASSLAASGGPSTDTQYF.

The rearrangement uses TRBV5-1 and TRBJ2-1, with TRBD2 identical over 15 bases. After removal of 4 bases from V and 5 bases from J, the junction contained 7 bases not matched to a gene. The length of the CDR3 is 17 residues. From germline, CDR1 is SGHRS and CDR2 YFSETQ. CDR3 coding DNA: TGCGCCAGCAGCCCTGGACTAGCGGGGGGGCCGGACAATGAGCAGTTCTTC. It specifies CASSPGLAGGPDNEQFF.

V and J are TRBV19 and TRBJ2-2; tentatively, D is TRBD1 (6 bases). Germline lookup yields CDR1 LNHDA and CDR2 SQIVND (reference sequence). The CDR3 has 14 residues. The V and J ends lost 9 bases and 5 bases respectively, with 16 bases between them. CDR3 coding DNA: TGTGCCAGCTTTACAGGGAGAGAAACCGGGGAGCTGTTTTTT. It yields the protein CASFTGRETGELFF.